The 21 T cell receptor beta chains presented below share a single source sample, sequenced in a study of T cell responses to AZD1222 COVID-19 vaccine. The assay was immunoSEQ multiplex PCR, and TCRdb's table has in-frame clones only and misses some. This sample has about 170,000 clones, with 93% found just once. The sequencing used peripheral blood, collected on day 0 of AZD1222 vaccination. The origin of the receptors is an adult in good health.

The chain employs TRBV6-1 and TRBJ1-1; no clear D. Deletions cut 1 base from V and 4 bases from J, with 16 bases between. The V gene's germline CDR1 is MNHNS and CDR2 SASEGT. The CDR3 sequence is 16 residues long. The CDR3 DNA is TGTGCCAGCAGTGAAGAGAGGGCTGGGTTGGGCACTGAAGCTTTCTTT. Translated: CASSEERAGLGTEAFF.

J is TRBJ2-7 and V is TRBV5-1, with 7 bases aligning to TRBD1. The CDR3 is 13 amino acids. With V trimmed by 7 bases and J by 4 bases, 8 bases remained unmatched. The germline CDR1 and CDR2 sequences are SGHRS and YFSETQ. CDR3 loop: CASGRDSGYEQYF. CDR3 bases: TGCGCCAGCGGACGGGACAGTGGATACGAGCAGTACTTC.

In the case of this clone: This CDR3 is also generated by other DNA sequences in the sample. The CDR3 sequence is CASRTGTGSTEAFF. The CDR3 region has the DNA TGCGCCAGCAGAACCGGGACAGGTAGCACTGAAGCTTTCTTT. V usage is TRBV5-1 and J usage is TRBJ1-1, with 8 bases that match TRBD1. In germline, CDR1 is SGHRS, CDR2 YFSETQ. The CDR3 length is 14 residues. J lost 4 bases, V lost 5 bases, and 7 bases had no gene match.

The CDR3 here is CASRGQGEEKLFF. The CDR3 bases are TGTGCCAGTAGGGGACAGGGGGAAGAAAAACTGTTTTTT. This chain links TRBV19 with TRBJ1-4; 11 positions agree with TRBD1. In germline, CDR1 is LNHDA, CDR2 SQIVND (reference sequence). The CDR3 runs to 13 residues. J was trimmed by 8 bases and V by 6 bases; bases with no gene match: 2.

This clone came up once. This rearrangement joins TRBV2 to TRBJ1-2; 7 nucleotides align to TRBD1. The CDR3 contains 14 residues. Looked up from germline, CDR1 is SNHLY and CDR2 is FYNNEI. With 6 bases clipped from V and 4 bases from J, the junction kept 8 bases outside the gene matches. The CDR3 loop reads CASSPGGWGYGYTF. The CDR3 DNA sequence: TGTGCCAGCAGCCCAGGGGGTTGGGGCTATGGCTACACCTTC.

The rearrangement links TRBV21-1 to TRBJ2-7; TRBD1, the D gene given by the table, was not confirmed from the DNA. TRBV21-1 is classified as a pseudogene. CDR3 length: 16 amino acids. The CDR3 DNA is TGTGCCAGCAGCAAAGAGGGGACAAATAGCTCCTACGAGCAGTACTTC. Its protein is CASSKEGTNSSYEQYF.

The chain links TRBV5-1 to TRBJ1-6, with D unresolved. CDR3 length equals 18 residues. The V and J ends lost 0 bases and 1 base respectively, with 14 bases between them. Germline values: CDR1 SGHRS, CDR2 YFSETQ. CDR3 DNA: TGCGCCAGCAGCTTGGAAGTATATGGGTCTTCCTATAATTCACCCCTCCACTTT. Its translation is CASSLEVYGSSYNSPLHF.

CDR3 in DNA: TGTGCCAGCAGCTTCGGAGGCTCCTATAATTCACCCCTCCACTTT. Translation gives CASSFGGSYNSPLHF. The rearrangement joins TRBV7-9 to TRBJ1-6; D gene uncertain. The germline CDR1 and CDR2 sequences are SEHNR and FQNEAQ (reference sequence). V lost 3 bases and J 0 bases, leaving 6 bases between the germline ends. This CDR3 region has 15 residues.

This clone was counted a single time. The chain joins TRBV6-5 to TRBJ1-5; D gene ambiguous. The CDR3 totals 13 residues. The germline CDR1 and CDR2 sequences are MNHEY and SVGAGI. V was trimmed by 4 bases and J by 6 bases, leaving 10 bases between them. Written as DNA, the CDR3 is TGTGCCAGCAGTTGGGGTTTAAGTCAGCCCCAGCATTTT. Protein: CASSWGLSQPQHF.

This rearrangement joins TRBV6-1 to TRBJ1-1; 7 nucleotides match TRBD1. The length of the CDR3 is 13 residues. Trimming at V came to 2 bases and at J to 7 bases, leaving 4 bases not matched to a gene. Germline V gene sequence: CDR1 MNHNS, CDR2 SASEGT. The CDR3 loop is CASSERGPNEAFF. CDR3 sequence (DNA): TGTGCCAGCAGTGAAAGGGGGCCGAATGAAGCTTTCTTT.

The chain uses TRBV11-2 and TRBJ1-5; D gene uncertain. This CDR3 spans 13 amino acids. From germline, CDR1 is SGHAT and CDR2 FQNNGV. Trimming cost V 5 bases and J 6 bases, with 11 bases left between them. Here the CDR3 reads CASSDGLRQPQHF. CDR3 coding DNA: TGTGCCAGCAGCGACGGATTACGTCAGCCCCAGCATTTT. The entire variable domain, with the rest obtained from reference TRBV11-2 and TRBJ1-5, is as follows: EAGVAQSPRYKIIEKRQSVAFWCNPISGHATLYWYQQILGQGPKLLIQFQNNGVVDDSQLPKDRFSAERLKGVDSTLKIQPAKLEDSAVYLCASSDGLRQPQHFGDGTRLSIL.

The chain recombines TRBV4-1 with TRBJ2-1; 11 nucleotides match TRBD2. The CDR3 is made up of 17 amino acids. Germline trimming cut 1 base from V and 6 bases from J; bases unmatched to any gene: 8. CDR1 MGHRA and CDR2 YSYEKL come from the germline V gene. Written as DNA, the CDR3 is TGCGCCAGCAGCCAAGGACGAACTAGCGGGAGTCGCAATGAGCAGTTCTTC. Translated, it gives CASSQGRTSGSRNEQFF.

V and J are TRBV5-8 and TRBJ1-1, with D unclear. The germline V gene has CDR1 SGHTS and CDR2 YDEGEE. This CDR3 is 14 amino acids long. The V end lost 1 base, the J end lost 2 bases, and 9 bases lay between the germline ends. CDR3 region: CASSLSLLNTEAFF. The CDR3, as DNA: TGTGCCAGCAGCTTGAGCTTACTAAACACTGAAGCTTTCTTT. Based on the CDR3 plus reference TRBV5-8 and TRBJ1-1, the full variable domain is EAGVTQSPTHLIKTRGQQATLRCSPISGHTSVYWYQQALGLGLQFLLWYDEGEERNRGNFPPRFSGRQFPNYSSELNVNALELEDSALYLCASSLSLLNTEAFFGQGTRLTVV.

The chain couples TRBV29-1 to TRBJ1-1; weak D call: TRBD1 (5 bases). The V gene lost 1 base and the J gene lost 4 bases, with 16 bases spanning the gap. The germline CDR1 and CDR2 sequences are SQVTM and ANQGSEA. The length of the CDR3 is 15 residues. CDR3: CSVEVGGLGTTEAFF. The CDR3 region has the DNA TGCAGCGTTGAAGTCGGGGGTTTGGGGACCACTGAAGCTTTCTTT.

The rearrangement links TRBV10-3 to TRBJ2-7; a possible D gene is TRBD1 (6 bases). Germline assignment: CDR1 ENHRY and CDR2 SYGVKD. V lost 10 bases, J lost 3 bases, and 13 bases lay in between. The CDR3 spans 12 residues. The CDR3, as DNA: TGTGCCACCGGCGCCAGGGGCTACGAGCAGTACTTC. Translating gives CATGARGYEQYF.

This chain links TRBV28 with TRBJ1-3; TRBD1 might be the D (5 bases). V was pared by 4 bases and J by 2 bases, with 9 bases between. CDR3 length: 14 residues. In germline, CDR1 is MDHEN, CDR2 SYDVKM. The CDR3 nucleotides are TGTGCCAGCAGTTCGGGGGGGGCTGGAAACACCATATATTTT. Protein: CASSSGGAGNTIYF.

This chain connects TRBV2 to TRBJ1-6, with D possibly matching TRBD1 (6 bases). This CDR3 comprises 15 residues. Per germline, CDR1 SNHLY and CDR2 FYNNEI. Trimming left V 5 bases short and J 6 bases short, with 14 bases between. The CDR3, as DNA: TGTGCCAGCAGTCAACAGGGCCTTGGTAATTCACCCCTCCACTTT. It encodes CASSQQGLGNSPLHF.

This clone was counted once. The V and J genes are TRBV7-2 and TRBJ2-7; unclear D gene. The length of the CDR3 is 16 residues. V lost 4 bases to trimming and J lost 2 bases, with 18 bases between them. Germline values: CDR1 SGHTA, CDR2 FQGNSA. For the CDR3, the DNA is TGTGCCAGCAGCTCCCCGGTGGGGATCGGTACCTACGAGCAGTACTTC. Translating gives CASSSPVGIGTYEQYF.

The chain combines TRBV5-4 with TRBJ1-1, with TRBD1 matching over 9 bases. Germline trimming cut 7 bases from V and 0 bases from J; bases unmatched to any gene: 10. This CDR3 is built from 16 residues. Germline CDR1 SGHNT, CDR2 YYREEE (reference sequence). In DNA form, the CDR3 reads TGTGCCAGCGGACCCGGTGGACAGGGGATGAACACTGAAGCTTTCTTT. The encoded protein is CASGPGGQGMNTEAFF.

This rearrangement joins TRBV5-6 to TRBJ1-2, with 7 bases fitting TRBD1. J lost 1 base, V lost 3 bases, and 9 bases had no gene match. Germline values: CDR1 SGHDT, CDR2 YYEEEE. The CDR3 covers 16 residues. The CDR3 region is CASSSARTGINYGYTF. The CDR3 region has the DNA TGTGCCAGCAGCTCGGCGCGGACAGGAATTAACTATGGCTACACCTTC.

The chain recombines TRBV19 with TRBJ1-3; 10 bases agree with TRBD1. Looked up from germline, CDR1 is LNHDA and CDR2 is SQIVND (reference sequence). Trimming cost V 3 bases and J 0 bases; bases outside gene matches: 11. This CDR3 comprises 19 residues. As DNA, the CDR3 is TGTGCCAGTAGTATTACCGGGACAGGGGACTTGAGCTCTGGAAACACCATATATTTT. This gives the protein CASSITGTGDLSSGNTIYF.